The 17 T cell receptor beta chains reported below all come from one sample, sequenced in a study of Ad26.COV2.S vaccination and SARS-CoV-2 variants. The treatment was: some 20 received Ad26.COV2.S at low or high dose, single or two shots; about 5 received placebo; per-sample allocation not given. All samples were drawn on day 63, counting from the first vaccine or placebo injection. TCRdb's copy holds only in-frame clones and misses some; the assay was immunoSEQ multiplex PCR. The profile covers hundreds of thousands of clones, with about 89% appearing a single time and approximately 4.5% taken by the ten largest. The sequencing here drew on peripheral blood, taken in a trial of Ad26.COV2.S vaccine versus placebo. The receptor source for this set is a person aged 18 to 65 who received the Ad26.COV2.S COVID-19 vaccine or a placebo.

The gene calls are TRBV2 and TRBJ1-5; D call uncertain. The V end lost 2 bases, the J end lost 3 bases, and 14 bases lay between the germline ends. The CDR3 has 16 amino acids. CDR1 is SNHLY and CDR2 is FYNNEI in the germline V gene. The CDR3 nucleotides read TGTGCCAGCAGTGAACGGGGTGGGCAGTACAATCAGCCCCAGCATTTT. As protein: CASSERGGQYNQPQHF.

This rearrangement joins TRBV9 to TRBJ2-7; 10 bases agree with TRBD2. J lost 1 base, V lost 4 bases, and 2 bases had no gene match. This CDR3 region has 14 residues. Germline V gene lookup returns CDR1 SGDLS and CDR2 YYNGEE. The DNA for the CDR3 is TGTGCCAGCAGCCAACTAGCGGGGTCCTACGAGCAGTACTTC. Its translation: CASSQLAGSYEQYF.

J is TRBJ2-1 and V is TRBV28; tentatively, D is TRBD1 (5 bases). This CDR3 spans 14 amino acids. Germline CDR1 is MDHEN and CDR2 is SYDVKM. The V end lost 6 bases, the J end lost 7 bases, and 16 bases lay between the germline ends. The CDR3 loop is CASRLQFQGNEQFF. The CDR3 DNA reads TGTGCCAGCAGGTTGCAATTCCAGGGTAATGAGCAGTTCTTC.

The CDR3 spells CATSDDNGGKQANEQYF. CDR3 in DNA: TGTGCCACCAGTGATGATAACGGGGGAAAACAGGCCAACGAGCAGTACTTC. This chain uses TRBV24-1 with TRBJ2-7; a weak D match, TRBD2 (6 bases). V lost 3 bases and J 5 bases, leaving 22 bases between the germline ends. Germline V gene data show CDR1 as KGHDR and CDR2 as SFDVKD. The CDR3 extends over 17 amino acids.

This chain connects TRBV7-2 to TRBJ1-1; D remains unclear. Germline values: CDR1 SGHTA, CDR2 FQGNSA. CDR3 length: 13 amino acids. With 5 bases removed from V and 4 bases from J, the gap between germline ends came to 11 bases. The CDR3 loop reads CASSPAWGTEAFF. CDR3 sequence (DNA): TGTGCCAGCAGCCCTGCCTGGGGCACTGAAGCTTTCTTT.

V is TRBV6-2 or TRBV6-3 and J is TRBJ2-1, with 8 positions matching TRBD2. The CDR3 covers 19 residues. V shed 0 bases, J shed 0 bases, and the junction held 10 bases outside the gene matches. Germline V gene lookup returns CDR1 MNHEY and CDR2 SVGEGT. The CDR3 DNA sequence: TGTGCCAGCAGTTACTCGTGGTCGGGGGGGTGGAGCTCCTACAATGAGCAGTTCTTC. Its protein is CASSYSWSGGWSSYNEQFF.

This chain joins TRBV10-3 and TRBJ1-3; maybe TRBD1 (5 bases). Germline V CDR1 and CDR2: ENHRY, SYGVKD. The length of the CDR3 is 12 residues. Deletions cut 3 bases from V and 8 bases from J, with 8 bases between. The CDR3 DNA sequence: TGTGCCATCAGTGAATCGGGGGACACCATATATTTT. It yields the protein CAISESGDTIYF.

The chain joins TRBV20-1 to TRBJ2-1, with 8 bases fitting TRBD1. The germline gives CDR1 DFQATT, CDR2 SNEGSKA (reference sequence). The length of the CDR3 is 14 residues. After removal of 3 bases from V and 4 bases from J, the junction contained 5 bases not matched to a gene. CDR3 loop: CSASKDRAYNEQFF. In DNA form, the CDR3 reads TGCAGTGCTAGTAAGGACAGGGCATACAATGAGCAGTTCTTC.

V is TRBV5-1 and J is TRBJ1-6, with 10 positions matching TRBD1. After removal of 0 bases from V and 7 bases from J, the junction contained 1 base not matched to a gene. The CDR3 spans 15 residues. Germline CDR1 reads SGHRS; CDR2 reads YFSETQ. CDR3 in DNA: TGCGCCAGCAGCTTGGGGACAGGGGGGAATTCACCCCTCCACTTT. As protein: CASSLGTGGNSPLHF.

The CDR3 DNA sequence: TGTGCCTGGAGTTTCGCGGGGGGCACCGGGGAGCTGTTTTTT. Encoded protein: CAWSFAGGTGELFF. The chain couples TRBV30 to TRBJ2-2; 8 nucleotides agree with TRBD2. The J segment lost 4 bases and the V segment lost 2 bases, leaving 3 bases of the junction unmatched. The germline gives CDR1 GTSNPN, CDR2 SVGIG (reference sequence). The CDR3 runs to 14 residues.

The rearrangement links TRBV5-4 to TRBJ2-2; TRBD2 agrees at 12 bases. The CDR3 runs 17 residues. Germline assignment: CDR1 SGHNT and CDR2 YYREEE (reference sequence). Trimming cost V 4 bases and J 7 bases; bases outside gene matches: 11. This CDR3 reads CASSRFRLAGDIGELFF. The CDR3 coding sequence is TGTGCCAGCAGCCGATTCCGACTAGCGGGAGATATCGGGGAGCTGTTTTTT.

The chain joins TRBV9 to TRBJ2-7; 11 bases align to TRBD2. This CDR3 is 15 amino acids long. Germline CDR1 reads SGDLS; CDR2 reads YYNGEE. Unmatched junction bases numbered 5, after V lost 3 bases and J lost 3 bases. The CDR3 nucleotides read TGTGCCAGCAGCGCCGGGACTAGCGGAAACTACGAGCAGTACTTC. This sequence encodes CASSAGTSGNYEQYF.

The J gene is TRBJ1-6, the V gene TRBV4-1; no reliable D call. This CDR3 contains 19 residues. The germline V gene has CDR1 MGHRA and CDR2 YSYEKL. The germline V and J ends were trimmed by 1 base and 4 bases, with 20 bases remaining between them. CDR3 in DNA: TGCGCCAGCAGCCAAGCAGTCCCATCGTCGCCTGGTTATAATTCACCCCTCCACTTT. Its translation is CASSQAVPSSPGYNSPLHF.

The chain employs TRBV19 and TRBJ2-7; a possible D gene is TRBD1 (5 bases). This CDR3 comprises 13 residues. Germline V gene data show CDR1 as LNHDA and CDR2 as SQIVND (reference sequence). Trimming removed 2 bases from V and 3 bases from J, with 8 bases in between. The CDR3 sequence: CASSIRQNYEQYF. The DNA for the CDR3 is TGTGCCAGTAGTATAAGACAGAACTACGAGCAGTACTTC.

The V gene is TRBV2, the J gene TRBJ2-5; D is uncertain. The CDR3 covers 18 residues. Trimming shortened V by 4 bases and J by 2 bases, and 23 bases separated the two germline ends. Germline lookup yields CDR1 SNHLY and CDR2 FYNNEI. This chain's CDR3 is CASSGSPLKQWSQETQYF. CDR3 DNA: TGTGCCAGCAGTGGATCCCCACTTAAACAGTGGTCTCAAGAGACCCAGTACTTC.

As DNA, the CDR3 is TGTGCCAGCAGGAAAGGGACAGGGAAGGAGACCCAGTACTTC. It specifies CASRKGTGKETQYF. The chain has TRBV2 and TRBJ2-5; 9 bases line up with TRBD1. J was trimmed by 5 bases and V by 6 bases; bases with no gene match: 7. CDR3 size: 14 residues. Per the germline V gene, CDR1 is SNHLY and CDR2 is FYNNEI.

This clone was counted a single time. The CDR3 reads CASSYGTEETQYF. The CDR3 DNA reads as TGCGCCAGCAGCTACGGGACAGAAGAGACCCAGTACTTC. The chain combines TRBV5-1 with TRBJ2-5, with 7 bases lining up with TRBD1. Germline CDR1 reads SGHRS; CDR2 reads YFSETQ. This CDR3 contains 13 residues. V gave up 3 bases and J gave up 3 bases; unmatched junction bases: 2.